Below are 19 T cell receptor beta chains sequenced from a single sample in a study of control samples from healthy donors and cancer patients (dated by TCRdb to about 2020). Library preparation was by the immunoSEQ multiplex PCR assay. In TCRdb, the immuneACCESS table is reduced to in-frame sequences with V and J assigned. These tables do not hold every clone; where another copy was compared, an unresolved V gene accounts for under half, and the others remain unexplained. The sample data list about 79,000 clones, and roughly 93% of these were observed just once. The ten largest clones capture roughly 1.2% of the sample. Source material: PBMCs. These receptors all stem from a woman aged 40 to 49 with lung cancer.

The gene calls are TRBV12-5 and TRBJ1-1; no definite D call. Germline lookup yields CDR1 LGHNT and CDR2 FRNRAP. The length of the CDR3 is 10 residues. The V gene lost 1 base and the J gene lost 11 bases, with 5 bases spanning the gap. The CDR3 DNA reads as TGTGCTAGTGGTTTGGCTCCGGCTTTCTTT. Residues: CASGLAPAFF.

This chain joins TRBV3-1 (or the pseudogene TRBV3-2) and TRBJ1-3; no reliable D call. Trimming left V 1 base short and J 1 base short, with 8 bases between. The CDR3 covers 15 residues. The germline V gene encodes CDR1 LGHDT and CDR2 YNNKEL (reference sequence). CDR3 nucleotide sequence: TGTGCCAGCAGCCAAGCGAGTGGGTCTGGAAACACCATATATTTT. Translation gives CASSQASGSGNTIYF.

V is TRBV27 and J is TRBJ2-1, with TRBD2 matching 12 bases. Germline assignment: CDR1 MNHEY and CDR2 SMNVEV (reference sequence). The CDR3 consists of 16 residues. The V and J ends lost 5 bases and 6 bases, in that order; junction bases with no gene match: 8. Here the CDR3 reads CASSLTLAGGPNEQFF. The CDR3 nucleotides are TGTGCCAGCAGTCTAACTCTAGCGGGGGGGCCCAATGAGCAGTTCTTC.

The V gene is TRBV2, the J gene TRBJ1-1; tentatively, D is TRBD1 (6 bases). The CDR3 consists of 19 residues. Germline loops: CDR1 SNHLY, CDR2 FYNNEI. V was trimmed by 2 bases and J by 1 base, leaving 23 bases between them. The CDR3 protein is CASSEYRLGAGRGNTEAFF. The CDR3 DNA follows: TGTGCCAGCAGTGAATATCGTTTGGGGGCCGGGAGGGGGAACACTGAAGCTTTCTTT.

The chain employs TRBV5-6 and TRBJ2-1; tentative D call: TRBD1 (6 bases). This CDR3 is 15 amino acids long. Trimming left V 0 bases short and J 8 bases short, with 15 bases between. From germline, CDR1 is SGHDT and CDR2 YYEEEE. The DNA for the CDR3 is TGTGCCAGCAGCTTGGGTCTACAGGGAAAAGATGAGCAGTTCTTC. This encodes CASSLGLQGKDEQFF.

The chain joins TRBV6-5 to TRBJ2-1; D uncertain. This CDR3 is built from 14 residues. The V gene lost 3 bases and the J gene lost 5 bases, with 11 bases spanning the gap. CDR1 and CDR2 (germline): MNHEY, SVGAGI. The CDR3 loop reads CASSYFLGNNEQFF. The CDR3 coding sequence is TGTGCCAGCAGTTATTTCCTGGGAAACAATGAGCAGTTCTTC.

This clone was detected once. This sequence joins TRBV20-1 and TRBJ1-1; D remains unclear. The germline V gene encodes CDR1 DFQATT and CDR2 SNEGSKA (reference sequence). The CDR3 totals 10 residues. V lost 6 bases and J lost 7, with 9 bases in between. This chain's CDR3 is CSAQQNEAFF. The CDR3 bases are TGCAGTGCCCAACAGAATGAAGCTTTCTTT.

Concerning this clone: The junction departs from germline at one end; a sequencing error may be responsible. The V and J genes are TRBV6-1 and TRBJ2-6; D is perhaps TRBD2 (5 bases). The CDR3 has 18 amino acids. Per germline, CDR1 MNHNS and CDR2 SASEGT. The CDR3 nucleotides are TGTGCCAGCAGCGAAGAACTAGGGAGTGGATCTGCGGCCAACGTCCTGACTTTC. Translating gives CASSEELGSGSAANVLTF.

This sequence joins TRBV6-1 and TRBJ2-7; possible D gene TRBD2, 7 bases. Per the germline V gene, CDR1 is MNHNS and CDR2 is SASEGT. CDR3 length: 12 residues. V was cut by 7 bases and J by 5 bases, with 12 bases left in between. The CDR3 nucleotides are TGTGCCAGCACCGAGGGGGGGGACGAGCAGTACTTC. Translation gives CASTEGGDEQYF.

The table lists this clone with a count of one. V usage is TRBV27 and J usage is TRBJ2-7; TRBD1 matches 7 bases. Germline trimming cut 5 bases from V and 0 bases from J; bases unmatched to any gene: 7. Germline-derived CDR1 and CDR2 are MNHEY and SMNVEV (reference sequence). This CDR3 contains 15 residues. CDR3: CASSTSGTASYEQYF. CDR3 nucleotide sequence: TGTGCCAGCAGTACATCCGGGACAGCCTCCTACGAGCAGTACTTC.

The chain couples TRBV9 to TRBJ1-4; D unresolved. The CDR3 covers 14 residues. Germline V gene sequence: CDR1 SGDLS, CDR2 YYNGEE. Trimming took 0 bases from V and 7 from J, leaving 10 bases between them. CDR3: CASSVDGMSEKLFF. The CDR3 DNA sequence: TGTGCCAGCAGCGTAGATGGGATGAGTGAAAAACTGTTTTTT.

The chain is built from TRBV10-3 and TRBJ2-2; 8 nucleotides agree with TRBD2. The length of the CDR3 is 13 residues. Unmatched junction bases numbered 3, after V lost 7 bases and J lost 5 bases. The germline gives CDR1 ENHRY, CDR2 SYGVKD. This CDR3 reads CAITGGSTGELFF. CDR3 coding DNA: TGTGCCATCACGGGGGGGTCAACCGGGGAGCTGTTTTTT.

As for this clone: Additional DNA sequences in this sample encode the identical CDR3. V usage is TRBV27 and J usage is TRBJ2-2; no definite D call. V lost 2 bases, J lost 7 bases, and 5 bases lay in between. Germline-derived CDR1 and CDR2 are MNHEY and SMNVEV (reference sequence). The CDR3 is 12 residues long. CDR3 in DNA: TGTGCCAGCAGTTTAAGTGGCGGGGAGCTGTTTTTT. Amino acid sequence: CASSLSGGELFF.

This chain joins TRBV19 and TRBJ1-2; the match to TRBD1 covers 9 bases. J gave up 6 bases and V 5 bases, and 7 bases lay outside the gene matches. CDR3 length equals 14 residues. Germline CDR1 and CDR2: LNHDA and SQIVND (reference sequence). This chain's CDR3 is CASSPGTGLDGYTF. The CDR3 DNA sequence: TGTGCCAGTAGTCCGGGGACAGGGCTGGATGGCTACACCTTC.

The chain has TRBV3-1 (or the pseudogene TRBV3-2) and TRBJ1-1; unclear D gene. Germline CDR1 is LGHDT and CDR2 is YNNKEL (reference sequence). The V end lost 1 base, the J end lost 7 bases, and 19 bases lay between the germline ends. This CDR3 comprises 16 residues. The CDR3 nucleotides are TGTGCCAGCAGCCAAGGGCGGTCGCCTGCGGGCGGTGAAGCTTTCTTT. Translated: CASSQGRSPAGGEAFF.

The chain is built from TRBV19 and TRBJ2-7; D is perhaps TRBD1 (6 bases). The CDR3 loop spans 15 amino acids. Germline loops: CDR1 LNHDA, CDR2 SQIVND (reference sequence). The V end lost 5 bases, the J end lost 3 bases, and 17 bases lay between the germline ends. CDR3: CASSVTGQNFYEQYF. CDR3 DNA sequence: TGTGCCAGTAGTGTGACGGGACAAAACTTCTACGAGCAGTACTTC.

The V gene is TRBV9, the J gene TRBJ2-5; D gene unclear. The CDR3 is 17 residues long. Germline V lookup: CDR1 SGDLS, CDR2 YYNGEE. Deletions cut 0 bases from V and 0 bases from J, with 15 bases between. Written as DNA, the CDR3 is TGTGCCAGCAGCGTAGCTGGCCGGGCCCAGTACCAAGAGACCCAGTACTTC. The encoded protein is CASSVAGRAQYQETQYF.

The rearrangement links TRBV6-6 to TRBJ1-4, with D possibly TRBD1 on 6 matching bases. V lost 5 bases, J lost 7 bases, and 8 bases lay in between. CDR1 is MNHNY and CDR2 is SVGAGI in the germline V gene (reference sequence). The CDR3 length is 12 residues. CDR3 residues: CASSKTGEKLFF. CDR3 DNA sequence: TGTGCCAGCAGTAAGACAGGTGAAAAACTGTTTTTT.

This clone has just one count. The chain employs TRBV5-1 and TRBJ1-1; possible D gene TRBD1, 6 bases. Germline V gives CDR1 SGHRS, CDR2 YFSETQ. CDR3 size: 16 residues. V lost 5 bases to trimming and J lost 1 base, with 18 bases between them. CDR3 loop: CASRVSRGPGNTEAFF. As DNA, the CDR3 is TGCGCCAGCAGGGTTTCGCGGGGGCCGGGGAACACTGAAGCTTTCTTT.